These T cell receptor beta chains were read from a single sample in a study of beta chain features in type 1 diabetes. TCRdb's table, derived via immunoSEQ multiplex PCR, lists solely in-frame clones and lacks some. The sample lists 120,000 to 150,000 clones; over 9.5% were seen once. Sequenced material: naive CD4+ T cells from blood. The receptors shown here come from a man between 18 and 29 years old in good health. Both conserved end residues are part of each CDR3. D genes are given only for firm matches. Only part of the rows carry a size: once, few, many, or a class if the clone is expanded.

V gene,D gene,J gene,clone size,CDR3 DNA,CDR3 protein
TRBV7-2,NA,TRBJ1-5,NA,TGTGCCAGCAGCTTAGACTACGGCAATCAGCCCCAGCATTTT,CASSLDYGNQPQHF
TRBV4-3,TRBD1,TRBJ2-3,few,TGCGCCAGCAGCCTACAGGGGCTAACAGATACGCAGTATTTT,CASSLQGLTDTQYF
TRBV4-2,TRBD2,TRBJ2-1,many,TGTGCCAGCAGCCCCCCTAGCGGGGGGGCAGGAGAGCAGTTCTTC,CASSPPSGGAGEQFF
TRBV6-5,TRBD1,TRBJ1-5,few,TGTGCCAGCAGCCGGGACAGGGCAGGAGGGCAGCCCCAGCATTTT,CASSRDRAGGQPQHF
TRBV5-6,NA,TRBJ2-5,few,TGTGCCAGCAGCTTGGAGGGGTGGAAGACCCAGTACTTC,CASSLEGWKTQYF
TRBV6-1,NA,TRBJ2-7,few,TGTGCCAGCACAAGACAGGCCGCCCCCTACGAGCAGTACTTC,CASTRQAAPYEQYF
TRBV20-1,NA,TRBJ1-2,few,TGCAGTGGGGCAGGGAACTATGGCTACACCTTC,CSGAGNYGYTF
TRBV11-2,NA,TRBJ1-1,NA,TGTGCCAGCAGCTTAGTTTACCAGGGCTTTTTCTCTGAAGCTTTCTTT,CASSLVYQGFFSEAFF
TRBV2,NA,TRBJ1-1,NA,TGTGCCAGCAGAGAACAGGAGGGAGCTGAAGCTTTCTTT,CASREQEGAEAFF
TRBV2,TRBD1,TRBJ1-2,few,TGTGCCAGCAGTGCTGGACAGGGAAGGTACGGCTACACCTTC,CASSAGQGRYGYTF
TRBV19,TRBD2,TRBJ2-7,NA,TGTGCCAGTAGTCGTGCTAGCGGGGGATACGAGCAGTACTTC,CASSRASGGYEQYF
TRBV25-1,NA,TRBJ2-2,NA,TGTGCCAGCAGTGGTGCTCCCAGGGGAAACACCGGGGAGCTGTTTTTT,CASSGAPRGNTGELFF
TRBV5-8,TRBD1,TRBJ1-1,NA,TGTGCCAGCAGCAAGGGACAGGGGGACACTGAAGCTTTCTTT,CASSKGQGDTEAFF
TRBV5-5,NA,TRBJ1-2,NA,TGTGCCAGCAGCTTGGGGACAGCGCAGGTTGCAGCTGGCTACACCTTC,CASSLGTAQVAAGYTF
TRBV12-2,NA,TRBJ2-1,NA,TGTGCAAGTCGCTTATCCAGAGCAGGTCAGCATGAGCAGTTCTTC,CASRLSRAGQHEQFF
TRBV6-5,NA,TRBJ1-1,few,TGTGCCAGCAGTTCTCCAGGGGATTGGACTGAAGCTTTCTTT,CASSSPGDWTEAFF
TRBV28,TRBD1,TRBJ1-2,NA,TGTGCCAGCAGTTTGAAACAGGGGTTAAACTATGGCTACACCTTC,CASSLKQGLNYGYTF
TRBV5-6,NA,TRBJ1-1,few,TGTGCCAGCAGCTTAGGGGCGAGGACTGAAGCTTTCTTT,CASSLGARTEAFF
TRBV6-1,NA,TRBJ2-3,few,TGTGCCAGCAGTGAATTAAGGGGAAGCACAGATACGCAGTATTTT,CASSELRGSTDTQYF
TRBV7-2,NA,TRBJ1-2,few,TGTGCCAGCAGCTTAAGGTCAGGTGCGGTTAGGGGCTATGGCTACACCTTC,CASSLRSGAVRGYGYTF
TRBV29-1,NA,TRBJ2-3,few,TGCAGCGTTGTCCAGGGGAGCACAGATACGCAGTATTTT,CSVVQGSTDTQYF
TRBV1,NA,TRBJ2-7,NA,TGCACCAGCAGCCCGGGACTACCCATAATGCGGTACTTC,CTSSPGLPIMRYF
TRBV30,TRBD1,TRBJ2-7,NA,TGTGCCTGGAGTGGAGGACAGGGAGAGGAGCAGTACTTC,CAWSGGQGEEQYF
TRBV19,NA,TRBJ1-2,NA,TGTGCCAGTAGTACACCCCGGTCAAACTATGGCTACACCTTC,CASSTPRSNYGYTF
TRBV7-9,NA,TRBJ1-2,NA,TGTGCCAGCAGCTTAGACAGGAAGATCTATGGCTACACCTTC,CASSLDRKIYGYTF
TRBV27,TRBD1,TRBJ1-5,NA,TGTGCCAGCAGTCCGACAGGGTGGCAGCCCCAGCATTTT,CASSPTGWQPQHF
TRBV18,TRBD2,TRBJ2-7,few,TGTGCCAGCTCACCAATGGGCGGGAGCTCCTACGAGCAGTACTTC,CASSPMGGSSYEQYF
TRBV7-3,NA,TRBJ2-4,many,TGTGCCAGCAGCTCCACCGCGGGCGGGGCTCACATTCAGTACTTC,CASSSTAGGAHIQYF
TRBV5-1,NA,TRBJ2-4,NA,TGCGCCAGCAGCTTGGGACAGGTTGTAGCCAAAAACATTCAGTACTTC,CASSLGQVVAKNIQYF
TRBV6-5,NA,TRBJ1-2,few,TGTGCCAGCAGTTACACCAGGGCCCAGGGCTACACCTTC,CASSYTRAQGYTF
TRBV4-1,TRBD1,TRBJ1-2,few,TGCGCCAGCAGCCAAGTTGGGACAGGGAGGAACTATGGCTACACCTTC,CASSQVGTGRNYGYTF
TRBV28,NA,TRBJ2-6,many,TGTGCCAGCAGTCCCCCCCCGGGCTCTGGGGCCAACGTCCTGACTTTC,CASSPPPGSGANVLTF
TRBV6-5,NA,TRBJ2-5,NA,TGTGCCAGCAGAACGGACAGAGAGACCCAGTACTTC,CASRTDRETQYF
TRBV6-6,NA,TRBJ1-5,few,TGTGCCAGCAGTTACCGTACCGAGAATCAGCCCCAGCATTTT,CASSYRTENQPQHF
TRBV7-9,NA,TRBJ2-2,few,TGTGCCAGCAACTTCGACAGCCACTCCGGGGAGCTGTTTTTT,CASNFDSHSGELFF
TRBV19,NA,TRBJ1-4,NA,TGTGCCAGTAGTATATTTGTCCGGGCCGAGGGTGAAAAACTGTTTTTT,CASSIFVRAEGEKLFF
TRBV5-1,TRBD1,TRBJ2-1,NA,TGCGCCAGCAACCCGGGACAGGCAGTAGGCAATGAGCAGTTCTTC,CASNPGQAVGNEQFF
TRBV5-1,TRBD2,TRBJ2-1,NA,TGCGCCAGCAGCTTGGGACCGGAGACAGCGGGGGGGAGAGAGCAGTTCTTC,CASSLGPETAGGREQFF
TRBV19,NA,TRBJ1-1,few,TGTGCCAGTAGTATACAGGGCGGGATGAACACTGAAGCTTTCTTT,CASSIQGGMNTEAFF
TRBV18,NA,TRBJ1-2,few,TGTGCCAGCTCACCAGTCGCCGGGGTAGACTATGGCTACACCTTC,CASSPVAGVDYGYTF
TRBV25-1,TRBD2,TRBJ2-7,few,TGTGCCAGCAGTGACCCGGCGGGGGGGCTAAACGAGCAGTACTTC,CASSDPAGGLNEQYF
TRBV4-1,NA,TRBJ1-5,few,TGCGCCAGCAGCCAAATATTGACAGGCTATAGCAATCAGCCCCAGCATTTT,CASSQILTGYSNQPQHF
TRBV5-4,NA,TRBJ2-3,NA,TGTGCCAGCAGCACCAATCTAGAGAGAAACACAGATACGCAGTATTTT,CASSTNLERNTDTQYF
TRBV5-1,TRBD2,TRBJ2-1,NA,TGCGCCAGCAGGCTAGCGGGGGGGCCTTACAATGAGCAGTTCTTC,CASRLAGGPYNEQFF